The rows below give T cell receptor beta chains drawn from one sample of a study of T cells in Graves' hyperthyroidism and ophthalmopathy. TCRdb fed the multiplex PCR reads into MiXCR, producing one record per CDR3 protein. This table has hundreds of thousands of distinct CDR3 sequences, about a fifth appearing once. The sample taken for sequencing was blood. Receptor source: a man younger than 40 with Graves' ophthalmopathy. Each CDR3 is given with its conserved first and last residue. D genes are given only for firm matches. Only some rows state a clone size, as once, few, many or a class for expanded clones.

j_call v_call clone_size d_call cdr3_aa cdr3_nt
TRBJ1-4 TRBV3-1 many . CASSQRAARGVTNEKLFF TGTGCCAGCAGCCAAAGGGCCGCCAGGGGAGTAACTAATGAAAAACTGTTTTTT
TRBJ2-1 TRBV6-1 . . CASSPGGLGSYNEQFF TGTGCCAGCAGCCCTGGTGGGCTAGGGTCCTACAATGAGCAGTTCTTC
TRBJ1-3 TRBV7-6 . . CASKPPTGNTIYF TGTGCCAGCAAACCACCGACTGGAAACACCATATATTTT
TRBJ1-6 TRBV7-2 . . CASTRPGSPLHF TGTGCCAGCACGCGGCCGGGATCACCCCTCCACTTT
TRBJ2-7 TRBV11-2 many TRBD2 CASSRGTSGEQYF TGTGCCAGCAGCCGCGGGACTAGCGGCGAGCAGTACTTC
TRBJ2-3 TRBV3-1 many TRBD2 CASSFAGDPVSTDTQYF TGTGCCAGCAGTTTTGCGGGAGACCCCGTCAGCACAGATACGCAGTATTTT
TRBJ2-5 TRBV25-1 . . CASSNGRWETQYF TGTGCCAGCAGTAACGGGAGATGGGAGACCCAGTACTTC
TRBJ2-1 TRBV6-1 . . CASSYTTQSLNEQFF TGTGCCAGCAGTTATACCACGCAGAGCCTCAATGAGCAGTTCTTC
TRBJ2-7 TRBV12-3/TRBV12-4 many TRBD2 CASSRLAGADEQYF TGTGCCAGCAGTAGACTAGCGGGAGCGGACGAGCAGTACTTC
TRBJ2-7 TRBV27 many TRBD1 CASSLSLPTRGQFYEQYF TGTGCCAGCAGTTTAAGCCTTCCGACCAGGGGGCAATTCTACGAGCAGTACTTC
TRBJ2-1 TRBV14 . TRBD2 CASSRLGMSSGSYNEQFF TGTGCCAGCAGCCGCCTTGGTATGTCTAGCGGGAGTTACAATGAGCAGTTCTTC
TRBJ2-7 TRBV20-1 . TRBD2 CSARDFLAGGLSLWQYF TGCAGTGCTAGAGATTTCCTAGCGGGAGGGTTATCCTTATGGCAGTACTTC
TRBJ2-1 TRBV20-1 . . CSARDWGYSADEQFF TGCAGTGCTAGAGATTGGGGTTACTCGGCCGATGAGCAGTTCTTC
TRBJ2-3 TRBV3-1 many . CASSQDPWFPVDTQYF TGTGCCAGCAGCCAAGATCCGTGGTTCCCCGTGGATACGCAGTATTTT
TRBJ1-2 TRBV13 many TRBD1 CASSLGTGTGGSYGYTF TGTGCCAGCAGCTTGGGCACCGGGACAGGGGGCAGCTATGGCTACACCTTC
TRBJ2-5 TRBV11-2 once TRBD1 CASSDRTGRTQYF TGTGCCAGCAGCGACCGGACAGGGCGGACCCAGTACTTC
TRBJ1-1 TRBV12-3/TRBV12-4 many . CASSPQGRLDTEAFF TGTGCCAGCAGTCCCCAGGGGAGATTGGACACTGAAGCTTTCTTT
TRBJ2-5 TRBV3-1 few TRBD2 CASSQEITSGGQETQYF TGTGCCAGCAGCCAAGAAATCACTAGCGGGGGGCAAGAGACCCAGTACTTC
TRBJ2-7 TRBV5-6 few . CASSFSDEQYF TGTGCCAGCAGCTTTTCCGACGAGCAGTACTTC
TRBJ2-5 TRBV2 many . CASSEAHRETQYF TGTGCCAGCAGTGAAGCGCACAGGGAGACCCAGTACTTC
TRBJ2-1 TRBV7-9 . TRBD2 CASSLRLAGGGDEQFF TGTGCCAGCAGCTTACGACTAGCGGGAGGTGGCGATGAGCAGTTCTTC
TRBJ1-5 TRBV7-2 few TRBD1 CASSLTGEKPQHF TGTGCCAGCAGCTTGACAGGGGAGAAGCCCCAGCATTTT
TRBJ2-5 TRBV6-2/TRBV6-3 few . CASQGGGRSETQYF TGTGCCAGCCAAGGGGGCGGGAGGTCGGAGACCCAGTACTTC
TRBJ2-3 TRBV5-1 . TRBD2 CASSGAPTSGHSTDTQYF TGCGCCAGCAGCGGCGCCCCGACTAGCGGGCACAGCACAGATACGCAGTATTTT
TRBJ2-7 TRBV6-1 few TRBD1 CASSDPGGTYEQYF TGTGCCAGCAGTGACCCAGGGGGCACCTACGAGCAGTACTTC
TRBJ2-1 TRBV10-3 . TRBD2 CAISEKASGSYNEQFF TGTGCCATCAGTGAGAAGGCTAGCGGTTCCTACAATGAGCAGTTCTTC
TRBJ1-6 TRBV4-1 . . CASSQDNSGSYNSPLHF TGCGCCAGCAGCCAAGACAATTCGGGCTCCTATAATTCACCCCTCCACTTT
TRBJ1-5 TRBV25-1 . . CASSEGTSGYQPQHF TGTGCCAGCAGTGAGGGAACATCAGGATATCAGCCCCAGCATTTT
TRBJ2-2 TRBV4-3 once . CASSQEFGLNTGELFF TGCGCCAGCAGCCAAGAGTTCGGTCTGAACACCGGGGAGCTGTTTTTT
TRBJ2-7 TRBV6-1 many TRBD2 CASSSPGLAGGLSEQYF TGTGCCAGCAGTTCCCCCGGACTAGCGGGAGGGTTGTCCGAGCAGTACTTC
TRBJ2-1 TRBV7-9 few TRBD2 CASSLRGTSGISDNEQFF TGTGCCAGCAGCTTACGCGGGACTAGCGGGATCTCGGACAATGAGCAGTTCTTC
TRBJ1-3 TRBV24-1 . . CATSSGNTIYF TGTGCCACCAGTTCCGGAAACACCATATATTTT
TRBJ2-1 TRBV27 few . CASSPRSGAPYNEQFF TGTGCCAGCTCCCCCAGGTCGGGGGCCCCCTACAATGAGCAGTTCTTC
TRBJ2-1 TRBV9 . . CASSVGETHTYNEQFF TGTGCCAGCAGCGTAGGGGAGACCCATACCTACAATGAGCAGTTCTTC
TRBJ2-1 TRBV10-3 few TRBD2 CAITSGSNYEQFF TGTGCCATCACTAGCGGGAGTAATTATGAGCAGTTCTTC
TRBJ2-7 TRBV12-3/TRBV12-4 few TRBD2 CASTGLAGATYEQYF TGTGCCAGCACCGGACTAGCGGGCGCTACCTACGAGCAGTACTTC
TRBJ2-1 TRBV10-2 . . CASNYNEQFF TGCGCCAGCAACTACAATGAGCAGTTCTTC
TRBJ2-3 TRBV12-3/TRBV12-4 many TRBD2 CASSSRTSGGTDTQYF TGTGCCAGCAGTTCCCGGACTAGCGGGGGCACAGATACGCAGTATTTT
TRBJ2-2 TRBV4-1 . TRBD2 CASSKLAGNPRGELFF TGCGCCAGCAGCAAACTAGCGGGAAACCCTCGCGGGGAGCTGTTTTTT
TRBJ2-2 TRBV7-3 many . CASSPENTGELFF TGTGCCAGCAGCCCTGAAAACACCGGGGAGCTGTTTTTT
TRBJ1-3 TRBV5-1 . . CASSLEFLGTRRNTIYF TGCGCCAGCAGCTTGGAGTTTTTGGGTACCCGGCGAAACACCATATATTTT
TRBJ2-1 TRBV5-4 . . CASSGDGNNEQFF TGTGCCAGCAGCGGGGACGGGAACAATGAGCAGTTCTTC
TRBJ2-5 TRBV14 many TRBD2 CASSHSSGTKTQYF TGTGCCAGCAGCCATTCTAGCGGGACAAAGACCCAGTACTTC